The 27 T cell receptor beta chains below come from one sample, sequenced in a study of ipilimumab plus nivolumab after autologous stem cell transplantation. The method was immunoSEQ multiplex PCR; TCRdb's version includes in-frame clones alone and lacks a portion of them. Of roughly 4,800 clones in the sample, around four fifths were seen once. Sequencing was performed on PBMCs, taken in a trial of ipilimumab plus nivolumab as post-transplant consolidation. All receptors derive from a male donor with multiple myeloma.

The chain uses TRBV14 and TRBJ2-3; TRBD1 or TRBD2 may be the D gene (5 bases each). The germline V gene has CDR1 SGHDN and CDR2 FVKESK. V lost 4 bases and J 2 bases, leaving 19 bases between the germline ends. The CDR3 sequence is 17 residues long. The CDR3 DNA follows: TGTGCCAGCAGCCCCTTGAGGGGCTTTGGGAACACAGATACGCAGTATTTT. Protein sequence: CASSPLRGFGNTDTQYF.

In nucleotides, the CDR3 is TGCGCCAGCAGCCAAAGCCTACAGGGTATGCAGCCCCAGCATTTT. Protein: CASSQSLQGMQPQHF. The gene calls are TRBV4-1 and TRBJ1-5, with D perhaps matching TRBD1 (6 bases). The CDR3 contains 15 residues. The germline V and J ends were trimmed by 2 bases and 7 bases, with 15 bases remaining between them. Germline V gene lookup returns CDR1 MGHRA and CDR2 YSYEKL.

This clone was recorded only once. The gene calls are TRBV6-1 and TRBJ1-1; D is unresolved. Per germline, CDR1 MNHNS and CDR2 SASEGT. This CDR3 region has 13 residues. Deletions cut 6 bases from V and 1 base from J, with 9 bases between. This chain's CDR3 is CASRPLPNTEAFF. The CDR3 bases are TGTGCCAGCAGACCCCTTCCGAACACTGAAGCTTTCTTT.

The chain uses TRBV25-1 and TRBJ1-5; the D is unclear. The CDR3 length is 14 residues. CDR1 is MGHDK, CDR2 SYGVNS, per germline. V was clipped by 1 base and J by 3 bases, with 7 bases between them. Written as DNA, the CDR3 is TGTGCCAGCAGTGAATTTCAGGACAATCAGCCCCAGCATTTT. Protein product: CASSEFQDNQPQHF.

The CDR3 loop reads CASSRTDGRVRGEKLFF. Written as DNA, the CDR3 is TGTGCCAGCAGCCGGACGGACGGCCGAGTGAGGGGTGAAAAACTGTTTTTT. V and J are TRBV7-9 and TRBJ1-4; a possible D gene is TRBD1 (5 bases). The ends were cut back, 5 bases at V and 7 bases at J, with 23 bases in the middle. CDR1 is SEHNR, CDR2 FQNEAQ, per germline (reference sequence). The CDR3 extends over 17 amino acids.

The chain combines TRBV6-6 with TRBJ2-2; D is possibly TRBD2 (6 bases). Looked up from germline, CDR1 is MNHNY and CDR2 is SVGAGI (reference sequence). Trimming pared 4 bases from V and 5 bases from J, leaving 11 bases between. CDR3 size: 14 residues. In DNA form, the CDR3 reads TGTGCCAGCAGTTGGGCCGGGAGTACCGGGGAGCTGTTTTTT. It encodes CASSWAGSTGELFF.

V usage is TRBV19 and J usage is TRBJ1-2, with D possibly TRBD1 on 5 matching bases. The CDR3 loop spans 14 amino acids. Germline CDR1 is LNHDA and CDR2 is SQIVND (reference sequence). V gave up 7 bases and J gave up 4 bases, with 16 bases separating them. The CDR3 here is CASTPQGGIYGYTF. CDR3 DNA: TGTGCCAGTACCCCTCAGGGAGGCATCTATGGCTACACCTTC.

V and J are TRBV10-3 and TRBJ2-5; D might be TRBD2 (6 bases). Germline V gives CDR1 ENHRY, CDR2 SYGVKD. The CDR3 runs 16 residues. Trimming took off 3 bases at V and 1 base at J, with 15 bases between the two ends. CDR3 loop: CAISESDRGVQETQYF. DNA for the CDR3: TGTGCCATCAGTGAATCCGACCGCGGGGTCCAAGAGACCCAGTACTTC.

The chain is built from TRBV7-9 and TRBJ2-5; D perhaps matches TRBD1 (6 bases). V shed 1 base and J shed 4 bases, with 16 bases lying between them. CDR3 length equals 16 residues. Germline-derived CDR1 and CDR2 are SEHNR and FQNEAQ (reference sequence). CDR3 region: CASSLGVSGEGETQYF. CDR3 DNA: TGTGCCAGCAGCTTAGGAGTGTCAGGGGAAGGAGAGACCCAGTACTTC. Full variable domain (missing parts from reference TRBV7-9 and TRBJ2-5): DTGVSQNPRHKITKRGQNVTFRCDPISEHNRLYWYRQTLGQGPEFLTYFQNEAQLEKSRLLSDRFSAERPKGSFSTLEIQRTEQGDSAMYLCASSLGVSGEGETQYFGPGTRLLVL.

This sequence joins TRBV11-2 and TRBJ1-1, with unresolved D. Trimming shortened V by 1 base and J by 5 bases, and 11 bases separated the two germline ends. The CDR3 is 14 amino acids. The germline CDR1 and CDR2 sequences are SGHAT and FQNNGV. This CDR3 is CASSLALSETEAFF. DNA of the CDR3: TGTGCCAGCAGCTTAGCCCTCTCCGAGACTGAAGCTTTCTTT.

The CDR3 is CASSIALFGEQYF. The CDR3 DNA follows: TGTGCCAGTAGTATAGCCTTATTTGGCGAGCAGTACTTC. This chain links TRBV19 with TRBJ2-7; D is uncertain. Per the germline V gene, CDR1 is LNHDA and CDR2 is SQIVND (reference sequence). The length of the CDR3 is 13 residues. V was pared by 1 base and J by 6 bases, with 10 bases between.

This clone showed up just once. The V gene is TRBV27, the J gene TRBJ2-1; D gene uncertain. The CDR3 loop spans 13 amino acids. Per the germline V gene, CDR1 is MNHEY and CDR2 is SMNVEV (reference sequence). Trimming took 6 bases from V and 5 from J, leaving 11 bases between them. The CDR3 here is CASSLTHNNEQFF. DNA for the CDR3: TGTGCCAGCAGCCTGACACATAACAATGAGCAGTTCTTC.

Within the sample, this clone is medium-sized. J is TRBJ1-2 and V is TRBV19; D ambiguous. The germline V and J ends were trimmed by 7 bases and 4 bases, with 13 bases remaining between them. This CDR3 spans 13 amino acids. Germline V gives CDR1 LNHDA, CDR2 SQIVND (reference sequence). This CDR3 is CASTWGKGYGYTF. The CDR3 DNA reads as TGTGCCAGTACTTGGGGAAAGGGCTATGGCTACACCTTC.

The chain employs TRBV7-2 and TRBJ2-5; tentatively, D is TRBD1 (5 bases). V was trimmed by 1 base and J by 4 bases, leaving 7 bases between them. The CDR3 sequence is 13 residues long. Germline values: CDR1 SGHTA, CDR2 FQGNSA. CDR3 DNA: TGTGCCAGCAGCTTAGACAGGCGAGAGACCCAGTACTTC. Its protein is CASSLDRRETQYF.

This clone occurred a few times. V and J are TRBV7-9 and TRBJ1-1; tentatively, D is TRBD1 (5 bases). V shed 4 bases and J shed 10 bases, with 22 bases lying between them. The CDR3 covers 15 residues. Germline CDR1 SEHNR, CDR2 FQNEAQ (reference sequence). This CDR3 is CASSSLIQAGRGAFF. DNA for the CDR3: TGTGCCAGCAGCTCATTAATACAGGCGGGCCGTGGAGCTTTCTTT.

V usage is TRBV19 and J usage is TRBJ1-4, with 8 bases identical to TRBD1. V was pared by 7 bases and J by 5 bases, with 9 bases of the junction left unmatched. The CDR3 has 15 amino acids. Germline assignment: CDR1 LNHDA and CDR2 SQIVND (reference sequence). Written as DNA, the CDR3 is TGTGCCAGTACCTCCTCGGACAGGGAGAATGAAAAACTGTTTTTT. As protein: CASTSSDRENEKLFF.

The chain combines TRBV28 with TRBJ2-5, with 7 bases aligning to TRBD1. This CDR3 region has 16 residues. Trimming at V came to 4 bases and at J to 5 bases, leaving 13 bases not matched to a gene. Germline CDR1 MDHEN, CDR2 SYDVKM. CDR3 sequence: CASSSTQQGNGETQYF. The DNA of the CDR3 is TGTGCCAGCAGTTCGACCCAACAGGGGAATGGCGAGACCCAGTACTTC.

V gene TRBV12-5 combines with J gene TRBJ1-1; unclear D gene. This CDR3 is built from 14 residues. CDR1 is LGHNT and CDR2 is FRNRAP in the germline V gene. The ends were cut back, 1 base at V and 1 base at J, with 7 bases in the middle. The CDR3 spells CASGLGLQNTEAFF. The DNA of the CDR3 is TGTGCTAGTGGTTTGGGGCTTCAGAACACTGAAGCTTTCTTT.

The V call is TRBV6-1, the J call TRBJ1-3; TRBD1 is a possible D gene (6 bases). CDR1 is MNHNS, CDR2 SASEGT, per germline. The CDR3 sequence is 15 residues long. V gave up 6 bases and J gave up 1 base, with 13 bases separating them. The CDR3 DNA follows: TGTGCCAGCAGGGCGTGGGGGGCATCTGGAAACACCATATATTTT. It is translated as CASRAWGASGNTIYF.

By share, this clone counts as medium-sized. The chain recombines TRBV6-6 with TRBJ1-4; D possibly corresponds to TRBD1 (5 bases). The CDR3 has 16 amino acids. V lost 2 bases and J lost 7, with 17 bases in between. From germline, CDR1 is MNHNY and CDR2 SVGAGI (reference sequence). The CDR3: CASSYGGGARGEKLFF. DNA for the CDR3: TGTGCCAGCAGTTACGGCGGCGGGGCAAGAGGTGAAAAACTGTTTTTT.

The rearrangement links TRBV19 to TRBJ2-7; possible D gene TRBD1, 5 bases. Germline CDR1 is LNHDA and CDR2 is SQIVND (reference sequence). V lost 5 bases, J lost 4 bases, and 24 bases lay in between. This CDR3 contains 17 residues. The CDR3 region is CASSSTGPETLRYEQYF. The DNA of the CDR3 is TGTGCCAGTAGTTCTACAGGTCCAGAAACCCTCCGGTACGAGCAGTACTTC.

The chain employs TRBV7-2 and TRBJ1-2; no reliable D call. Germline CDR1 SGHTA, CDR2 FQGNSA. This CDR3 contains 10 residues. The ends were cut back, 5 bases at V and 12 bases at J, with 10 bases in the middle. CDR3 coding DNA: TGTGCCAGCAGCCCCCTTGTGGACACCTTC. Translated, it gives CASSPLVDTF.

V and J are TRBV10-3 and TRBJ1-2; 9 nucleotides agree with TRBD1. With 2 bases clipped from V and 0 bases from J, the junction kept 4 bases outside the gene matches. From germline, CDR1 is ENHRY and CDR2 SYGVKD. The CDR3 covers 16 residues. This CDR3 reads CAISEAQGASNYGYTF. For the CDR3, the DNA is TGTGCCATCAGTGAGGCACAGGGGGCGTCTAACTATGGCTACACCTTC.

The CDR3 here is CASSFSNSPLHF. CDR3 nucleotides: TGTGCCAGCAGCTTTTCCAATTCACCCCTCCACTTT. The chain combines TRBV7-4 with TRBJ1-6; D gene ambiguous. V was shortened by 3 bases and J by 7 bases, with 4 bases between the two germline ends. The CDR3 totals 12 residues. Germline V gene lookup returns CDR1 SGHVT and CDR2 SQSDAQ.

This clone appeared a few times. In the same sample, other DNA sequences code for this CDR3. V usage is TRBV19 and J usage is TRBJ1-2; D may be TRBD1 (5 bases). This CDR3 region has 13 residues. CDR1 is LNHDA and CDR2 is SQIVND in the germline V gene (reference sequence). The germline V and J ends were trimmed by 3 bases and 5 bases, with 10 bases remaining between them. CDR3 protein: CASSIGARYGYTF. CDR3 nucleotides: TGTGCCAGTAGTATTGGGGCTCGGTATGGCTACACCTTC.

This clone has more than one count but fewer than ten. The J gene is TRBJ2-7, the V gene TRBV5-1; TRBD1 agrees at 9 bases. J was trimmed by 4 bases and V by 7 bases; bases with no gene match: 3. CDR1 is SGHRS and CDR2 is YFSETQ in the germline V gene. The CDR3 is 12 amino acids. CDR3 residues: CASQGQGYEQYF. As DNA, the CDR3 is TGCGCCAGCCAGGGACAGGGTTACGAGCAGTACTTC.

The J gene is TRBJ1-1, the V gene TRBV9; 7 bases fit TRBD1. V trimming: 3 bases; J trimming: 3 bases; junction bases outside the gene matches: 5. Germline loops: CDR1 SGDLS, CDR2 YYNGEE. The CDR3 is 14 amino acids. CDR3 in amino acids: CASSATGDYTEAFF. The CDR3 region has the DNA TGTGCCAGCAGCGCTACAGGGGACTACACTGAAGCTTTCTTT.